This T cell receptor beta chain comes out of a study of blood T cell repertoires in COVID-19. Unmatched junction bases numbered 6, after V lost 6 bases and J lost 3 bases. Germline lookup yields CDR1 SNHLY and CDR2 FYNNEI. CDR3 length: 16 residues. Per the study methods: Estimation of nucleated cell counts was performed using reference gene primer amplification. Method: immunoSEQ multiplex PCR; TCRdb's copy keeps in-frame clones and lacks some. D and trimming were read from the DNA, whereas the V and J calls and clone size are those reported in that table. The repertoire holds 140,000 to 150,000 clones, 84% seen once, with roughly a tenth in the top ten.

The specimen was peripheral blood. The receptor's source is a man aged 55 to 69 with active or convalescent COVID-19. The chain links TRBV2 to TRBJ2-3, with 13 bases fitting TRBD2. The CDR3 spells CASSDRTSGGTDTQYF. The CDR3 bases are TGTGCCAGCAGCGACAGGACTAGCGGGGGAACAGATACGCAGTATTTT.